This entry is about one TCR beta chain. Its antigen target is currently unknown. Per-nucleotide qualities are absent, and no much larger clonotype sits a single base away. For peripheral blood mononuclear cells, total RNA was isolated with TRIzol reagent and then purified using the RNeasy kit. All RNA had OD 260/280 ratios above 1.9 and RNA integrity numbers above 6.5. The data belong to a study of tumor-infiltrating lymphocytes in glioblastoma multiforme (TCRdb year 2017). Turning to the overall study: The study tested whether intratumoral genomic heterogeneity fosters TIL diversity by jointly investigating somatic mutations, TIL diversity and immune response activity. Overall study results and their limits: Generalizability is limited because the TCR and somatic mutation analysis included only one glioblastoma patient. The authors noted that sorting T cells into functional subsets, which was not done in the study, would be a future improvement. RNA-based TCR sequencing may distort clone frequencies because T cells carry unequal numbers of TCR transcripts.

Using a modified ARM-PCR protocol with multiple V-beta primers and a C-beta primer, the team built TCRB libraries from RNA through three nested multiplex PCR rounds. ProtoScript II Reverse Transcriptase and a C-beta primer were used to synthesize TCRB-specific cDNA from 0.4 to 0.65 ug total RNA. No unique molecular identifiers were described for the TCRB libraries. In the third PCR, barcodes and adapters were added over about 23 cycles with Deep VentR (exo-) polymerase, after which 250-500 bp bands were gel purified. TCRB libraries were sequenced with 250 bp paired-end reads on an Illumina HiSeq 2500. On the study's bioinformatics: The reads were cleaned with Trimmomatic, merged with FLASH and assigned V, D and J segments with MiGEC before being analyzed in VDJtools. Repertoire diversity was quantified with the Shannon-Wiener diversity index calculated using VDJtools. The raw public reads went through TCRdb reprocessing: fastp at Q25, MiXCR clone calling, in-frame beta chains kept. Records with the same CDR3 protein are collapsed into one entry carrying the most frequent genes and DNA. These V and J calls derive from TCRdb rather than the authors' analysis. The sample has approximately 20,000 distinct CDR3 sequences on record, 60% to 80% of them singletons. The ten largest account for 15% to 20% of the sample.

V is pared back by 5 bases and J by 8 bases, with 11 bases lying between the germline termini. The CDR3 runs 12 residues from the cysteine to the phenylalanine. The entry retains the CDR3 DNA only, 36 bases that are in frame from base 1. Specimen: peripheral blood. The receptor comes from a male donor with glioblastoma. This chain joins TRBV12-3 or TRBV12-4 to TRBJ2-3; perhaps TRBD1 is the D gene, with 6 bases matching. The CDR3 reads as follows: CASSQGKGTQYF. The bases read TGTGCCAGCAGTCAGGGGAAGGGTACGCAGTATTTT.